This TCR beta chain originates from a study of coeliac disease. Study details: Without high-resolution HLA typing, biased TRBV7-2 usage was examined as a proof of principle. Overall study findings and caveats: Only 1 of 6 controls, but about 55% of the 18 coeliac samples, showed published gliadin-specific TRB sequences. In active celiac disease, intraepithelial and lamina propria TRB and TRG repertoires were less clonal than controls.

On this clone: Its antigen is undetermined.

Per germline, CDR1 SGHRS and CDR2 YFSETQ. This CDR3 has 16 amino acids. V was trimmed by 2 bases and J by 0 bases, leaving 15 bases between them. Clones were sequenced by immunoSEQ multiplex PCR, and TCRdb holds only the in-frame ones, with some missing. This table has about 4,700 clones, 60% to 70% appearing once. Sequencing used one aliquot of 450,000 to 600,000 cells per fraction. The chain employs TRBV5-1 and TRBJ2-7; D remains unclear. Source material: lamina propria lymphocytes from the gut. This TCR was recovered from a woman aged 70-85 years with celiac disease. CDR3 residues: CASSFFGSGISYEQYF. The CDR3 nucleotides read TGCGCCAGCAGCTTCTTCGGATCGGGTATCTCCTACGAGCAGTACTTC.